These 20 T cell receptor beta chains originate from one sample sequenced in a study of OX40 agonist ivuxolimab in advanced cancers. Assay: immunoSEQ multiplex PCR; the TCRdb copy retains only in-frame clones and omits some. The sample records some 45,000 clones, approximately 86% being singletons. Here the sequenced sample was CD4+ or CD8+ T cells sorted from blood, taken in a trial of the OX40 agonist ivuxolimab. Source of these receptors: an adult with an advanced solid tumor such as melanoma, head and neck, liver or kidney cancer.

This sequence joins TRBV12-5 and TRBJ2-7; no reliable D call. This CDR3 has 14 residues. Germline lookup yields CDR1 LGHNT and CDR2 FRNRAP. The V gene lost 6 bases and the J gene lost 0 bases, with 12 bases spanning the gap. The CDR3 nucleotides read TGTGCTAGTGGACGGAGACAATCCTCCTACGAGCAGTACTTC. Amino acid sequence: CASGRRQSSYEQYF.

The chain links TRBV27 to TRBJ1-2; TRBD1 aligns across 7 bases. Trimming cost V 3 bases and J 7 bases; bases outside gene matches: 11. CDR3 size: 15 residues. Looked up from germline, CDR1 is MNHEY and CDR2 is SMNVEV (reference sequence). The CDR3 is CASSFPLRGRRGYTF. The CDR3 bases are TGTGCCAGCAGTTTCCCCCTTAGGGGGCGCCGTGGCTACACCTTC.

The CDR3 bases are TGTGCCAGCTCACCACCGGAAGGATATCTTGGCTACACCTTC. Protein sequence: CASSPPEGYLGYTF. The chain joins TRBV18 to TRBJ1-2, with no clear D. Trimming took off 0 bases at V and 7 bases at J, with 12 bases between the two ends. The germline CDR1 and CDR2 sequences are KGHSH and LQKENI. The CDR3 is 14 amino acids.

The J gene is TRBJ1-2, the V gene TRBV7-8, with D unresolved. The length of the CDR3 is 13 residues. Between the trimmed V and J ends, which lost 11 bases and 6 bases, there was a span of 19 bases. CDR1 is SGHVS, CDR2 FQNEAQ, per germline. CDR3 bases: TGTGCCGGAGACCTTCCTGGCACGGATGGCTACACCTTC. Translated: CAGDLPGTDGYTF.

CDR3 loop: CSVEEGTGGNEQFF. In DNA, the CDR3 is TGCAGCGTTGAAGAAGGGACAGGGGGAAATGAGCAGTTCTTC. The chain links TRBV29-1 to TRBJ2-1, with 11 bases lining up with TRBD1. The CDR3 contains 14 residues. The germline CDR1 and CDR2 sequences are SQVTM and ANQGSEA. V trimming: 0 bases; J trimming: 7 bases; junction bases outside the gene matches: 2.

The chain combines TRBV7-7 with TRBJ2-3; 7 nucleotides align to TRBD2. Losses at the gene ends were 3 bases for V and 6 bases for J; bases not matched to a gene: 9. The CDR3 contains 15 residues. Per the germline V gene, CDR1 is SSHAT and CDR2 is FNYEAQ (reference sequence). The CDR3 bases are TGTGCCAGCAGCTTGGGCGGGAGCGAGTGGGATACGCAGTATTTT. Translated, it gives CASSLGGSEWDTQYF.

The CDR3 DNA reads as TGTGCCAGCAGCCGGACAGGGGAAGCCTACGAGCAGTACTTC. This gives the protein CASSRTGEAYEQYF. The J gene is TRBJ2-7, the V gene TRBV7-6; 9 nucleotides agree with TRBD1. CDR3 length: 14 amino acids. V lost 5 bases and J lost 2; bases outside the gene matches: 4. In germline, CDR1 is SGHVS, CDR2 FNYEAQ.

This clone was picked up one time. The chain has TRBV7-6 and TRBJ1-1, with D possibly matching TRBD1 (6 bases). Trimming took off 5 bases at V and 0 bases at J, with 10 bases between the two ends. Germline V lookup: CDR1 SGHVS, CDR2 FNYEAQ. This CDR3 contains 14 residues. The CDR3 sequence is CASSVGDMNTEAFF. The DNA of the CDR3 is TGTGCCAGCAGCGTAGGGGACATGAACACTGAAGCTTTCTTT.

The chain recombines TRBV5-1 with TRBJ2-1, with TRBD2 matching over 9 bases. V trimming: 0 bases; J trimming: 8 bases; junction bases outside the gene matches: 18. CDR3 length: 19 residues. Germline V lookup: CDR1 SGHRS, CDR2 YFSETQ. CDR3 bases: TGCGCCAGCAGCTTGGAAATTGCGGGAGGGCCGGGGGACCACGATGAGCAGTTCTTC. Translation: CASSLEIAGGPGDHDEQFF.

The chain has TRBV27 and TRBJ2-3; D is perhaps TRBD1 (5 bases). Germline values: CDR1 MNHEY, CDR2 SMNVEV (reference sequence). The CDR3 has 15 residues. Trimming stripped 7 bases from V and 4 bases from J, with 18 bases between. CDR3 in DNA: TGTGCCAGCAACGACATCCAGGGTTTATCAGATACGCAGTATTTT. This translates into CASNDIQGLSDTQYF.

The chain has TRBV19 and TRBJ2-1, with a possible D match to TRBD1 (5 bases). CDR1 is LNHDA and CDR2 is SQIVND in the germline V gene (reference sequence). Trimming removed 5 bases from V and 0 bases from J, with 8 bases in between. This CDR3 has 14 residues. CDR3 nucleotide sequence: TGTGCCAGTAGTTCCGACAGCTCCTACAATGAGCAGTTCTTC. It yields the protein CASSSDSSYNEQFF.

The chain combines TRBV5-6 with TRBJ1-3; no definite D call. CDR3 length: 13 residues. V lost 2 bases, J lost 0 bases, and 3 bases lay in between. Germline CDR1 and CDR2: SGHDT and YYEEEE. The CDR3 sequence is CASSLISGNTIYF. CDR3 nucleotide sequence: TGTGCCAGCAGCTTAATCTCTGGAAACACCATATATTTT.

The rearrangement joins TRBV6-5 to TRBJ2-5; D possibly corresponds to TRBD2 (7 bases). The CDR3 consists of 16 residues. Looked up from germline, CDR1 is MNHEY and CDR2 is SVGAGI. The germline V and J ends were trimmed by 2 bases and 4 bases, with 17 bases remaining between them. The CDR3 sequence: CASSYGFGGLLETQYF. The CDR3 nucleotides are TGTGCCAGCAGTTACGGGTTCGGGGGGCTGCTAGAGACCCAGTACTTC.

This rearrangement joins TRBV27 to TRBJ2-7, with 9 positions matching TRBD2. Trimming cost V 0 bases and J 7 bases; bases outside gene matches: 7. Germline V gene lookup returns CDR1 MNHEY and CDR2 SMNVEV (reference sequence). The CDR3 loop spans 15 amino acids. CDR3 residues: CASSLSISGSSEQYF. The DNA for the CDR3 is TGTGCCAGCAGTTTATCTATTAGCGGGAGCTCAGAGCAGTACTTC.

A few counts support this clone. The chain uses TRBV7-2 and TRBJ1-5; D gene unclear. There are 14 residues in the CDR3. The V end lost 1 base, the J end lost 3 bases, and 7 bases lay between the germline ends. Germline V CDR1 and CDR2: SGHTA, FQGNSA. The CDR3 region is CASSLGSLNQPQHF. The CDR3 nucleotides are TGTGCCAGCAGCTTAGGGTCACTCAATCAGCCCCAGCATTTT. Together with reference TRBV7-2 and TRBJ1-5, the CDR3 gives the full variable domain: GAGVSQSPSNKVTEKGKDVELRCDPISGHTALYWYRQSLGQGLEFLIYFQGNSAPDKSGLPSDRFSAERTGGSVSTLTIQRTQQEDSAVYLCASSLGSLNQPQHFGDGTRLSIL.

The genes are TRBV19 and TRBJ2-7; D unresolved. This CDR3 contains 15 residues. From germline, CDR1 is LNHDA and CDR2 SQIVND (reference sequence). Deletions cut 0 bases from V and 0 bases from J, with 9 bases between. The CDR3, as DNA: TGTGCCAGTAGTATAGATCTTTATCACTCCTACGAGCAGTACTTC. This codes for CASSIDLYHSYEQYF.

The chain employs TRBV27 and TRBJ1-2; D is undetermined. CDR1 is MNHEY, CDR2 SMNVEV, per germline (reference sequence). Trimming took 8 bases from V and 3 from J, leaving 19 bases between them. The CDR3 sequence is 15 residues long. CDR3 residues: CASAYTRWGDYGYTF. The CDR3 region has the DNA TGTGCCAGCGCATATACGAGATGGGGTGACTATGGCTACACCTTC.

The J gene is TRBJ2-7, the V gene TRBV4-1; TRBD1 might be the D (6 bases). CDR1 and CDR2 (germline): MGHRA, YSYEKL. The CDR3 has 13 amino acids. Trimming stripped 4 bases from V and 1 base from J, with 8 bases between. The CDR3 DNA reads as TGCGCCAGCAGCCGGACAGCTTCCTACGAGCAGTACTTC. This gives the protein CASSRTASYEQYF.

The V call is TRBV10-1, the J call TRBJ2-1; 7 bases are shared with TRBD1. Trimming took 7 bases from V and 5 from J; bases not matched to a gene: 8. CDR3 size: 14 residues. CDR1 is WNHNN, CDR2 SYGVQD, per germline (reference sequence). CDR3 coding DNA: TGCGCCAGCAACCCGGACAGGTTGGACAATGAGCAGTTCTTC. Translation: CASNPDRLDNEQFF.

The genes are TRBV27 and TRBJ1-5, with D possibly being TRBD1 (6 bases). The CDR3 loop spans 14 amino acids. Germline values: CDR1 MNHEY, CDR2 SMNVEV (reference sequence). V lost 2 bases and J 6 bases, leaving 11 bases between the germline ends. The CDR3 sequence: CASSLGGGAQPQHF. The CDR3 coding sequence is TGTGCCAGCAGTTTAGGAGGGGGGGCTCAGCCCCAGCATTTT.